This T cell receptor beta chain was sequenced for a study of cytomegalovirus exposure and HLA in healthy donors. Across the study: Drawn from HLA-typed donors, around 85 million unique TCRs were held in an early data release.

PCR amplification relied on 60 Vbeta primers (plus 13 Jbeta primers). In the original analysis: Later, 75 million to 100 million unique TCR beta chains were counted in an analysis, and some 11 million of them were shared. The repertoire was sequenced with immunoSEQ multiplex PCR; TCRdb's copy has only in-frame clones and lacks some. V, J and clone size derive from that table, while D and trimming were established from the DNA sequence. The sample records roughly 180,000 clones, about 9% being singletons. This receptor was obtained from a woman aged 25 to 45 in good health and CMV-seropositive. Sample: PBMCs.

The CDR3 spells CASSGLAGVGSRETQYF. CDR3 coding DNA: TGTGCCAGCAGCGGCCTAGCGGGAGTCGGGAGCAGAGAGACCCAGTACTTC. The gene calls are TRBV7-7 and TRBJ2-5; 10 bases agree with TRBD2. Germline CDR1 and CDR2: SSHAT and FNYEAQ (reference sequence). The CDR3 loop spans 17 amino acids. The ends lost 5 bases at V and 4 bases at J; junction bases unmatched: 13.